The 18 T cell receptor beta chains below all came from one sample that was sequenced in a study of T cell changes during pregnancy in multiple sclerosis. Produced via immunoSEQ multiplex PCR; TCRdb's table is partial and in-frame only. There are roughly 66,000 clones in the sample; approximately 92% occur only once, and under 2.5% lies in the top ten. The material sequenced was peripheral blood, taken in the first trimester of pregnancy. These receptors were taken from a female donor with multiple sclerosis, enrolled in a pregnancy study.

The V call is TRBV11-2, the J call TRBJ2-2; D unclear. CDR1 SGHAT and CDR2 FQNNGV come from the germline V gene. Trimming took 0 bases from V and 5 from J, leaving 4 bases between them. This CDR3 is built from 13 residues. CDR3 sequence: CASSLDVTGELFF. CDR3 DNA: TGTGCCAGCAGCTTAGATGTAACCGGGGAGCTGTTTTTT.

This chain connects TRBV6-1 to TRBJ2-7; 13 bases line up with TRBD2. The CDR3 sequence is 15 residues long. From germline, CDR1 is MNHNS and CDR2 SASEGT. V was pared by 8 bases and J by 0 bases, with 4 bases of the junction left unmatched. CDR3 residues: CASGLAGANSYEQYF. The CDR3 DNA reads TGTGCCAGCGGACTAGCGGGGGCAAACTCCTACGAGCAGTACTTC.

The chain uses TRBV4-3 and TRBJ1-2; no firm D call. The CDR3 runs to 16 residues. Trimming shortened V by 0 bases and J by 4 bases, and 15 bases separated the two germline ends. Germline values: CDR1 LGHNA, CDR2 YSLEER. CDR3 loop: CASSQDLEGGAYGYTF. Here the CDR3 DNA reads TGCGCCAGCAGCCAAGATCTGGAGGGAGGAGCCTATGGCTACACCTTC.

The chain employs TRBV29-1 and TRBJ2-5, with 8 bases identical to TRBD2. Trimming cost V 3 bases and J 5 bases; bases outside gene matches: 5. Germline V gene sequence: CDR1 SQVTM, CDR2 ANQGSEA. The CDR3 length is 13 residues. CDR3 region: CSVDGGEFETQYF. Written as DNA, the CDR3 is TGCAGCGTTGACGGGGGGGAGTTTGAGACCCAGTACTTC.

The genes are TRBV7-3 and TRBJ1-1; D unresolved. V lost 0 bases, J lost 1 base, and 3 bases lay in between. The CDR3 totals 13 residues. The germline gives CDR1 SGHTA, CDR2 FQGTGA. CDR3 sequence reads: CASSLTGNTEAFF. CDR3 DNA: TGTGCCAGCAGCTTAACCGGGAACACTGAAGCTTTCTTT.

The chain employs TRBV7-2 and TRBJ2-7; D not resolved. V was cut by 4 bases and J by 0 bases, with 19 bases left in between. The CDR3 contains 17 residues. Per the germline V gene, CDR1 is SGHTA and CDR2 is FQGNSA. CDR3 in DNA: TGTGCCAGCAGCTCCCGAGCCACCCAAGAGCGCTCCTACGAGCAGTACTTC. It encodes CASSSRATQERSYEQYF. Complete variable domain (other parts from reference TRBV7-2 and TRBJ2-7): GAGVSQSPSNKVTEKGKDVELRCDPISGHTALYWYRQSLGQGLEFLIYFQGNSAPDKSGLPSDRFSAERTGGSVSTLTIQRTQQEDSAVYLCASSSRATQERSYEQYFGPGTRLTVT.

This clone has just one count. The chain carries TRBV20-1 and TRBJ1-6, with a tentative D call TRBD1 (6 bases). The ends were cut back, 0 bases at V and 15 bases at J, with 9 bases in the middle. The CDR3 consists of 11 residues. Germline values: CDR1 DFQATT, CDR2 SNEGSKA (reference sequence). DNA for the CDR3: TGCAGTGCTAGAGACCCCAGGGGCCTCCACTTT. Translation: CSARDPRGLHF.

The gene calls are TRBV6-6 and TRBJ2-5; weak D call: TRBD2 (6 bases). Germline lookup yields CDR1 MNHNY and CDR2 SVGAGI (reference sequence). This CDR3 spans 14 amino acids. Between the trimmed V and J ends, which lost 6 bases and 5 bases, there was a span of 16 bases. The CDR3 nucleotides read TGTGCCAGCAGGACCAAGACTAGACTGGAGACCCAGTACTTC. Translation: CASRTKTRLETQYF.

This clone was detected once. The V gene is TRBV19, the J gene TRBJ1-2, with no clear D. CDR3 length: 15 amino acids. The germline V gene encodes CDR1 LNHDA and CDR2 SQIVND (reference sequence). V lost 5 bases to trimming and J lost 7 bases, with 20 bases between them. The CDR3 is CASSPAGRGPSGYTF. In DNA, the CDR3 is TGTGCCAGTAGTCCCGCCGGGAGAGGACCAAGTGGCTACACCTTC.

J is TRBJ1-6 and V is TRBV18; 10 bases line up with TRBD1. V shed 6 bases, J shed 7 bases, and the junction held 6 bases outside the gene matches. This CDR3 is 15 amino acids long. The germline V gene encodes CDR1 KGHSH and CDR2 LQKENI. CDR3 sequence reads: CASSYGTGVNSPLHF. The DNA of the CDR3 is TGTGCCAGCTCCTATGGGACAGGGGTAAATTCACCCCTCCACTTT.

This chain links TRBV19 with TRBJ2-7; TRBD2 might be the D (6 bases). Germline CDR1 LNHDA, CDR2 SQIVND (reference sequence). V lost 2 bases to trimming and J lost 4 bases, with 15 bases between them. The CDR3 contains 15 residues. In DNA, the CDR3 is TGTGCCAGTAGTATAACACTAGCTCCCCGTTACGAGCAGTACTTC. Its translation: CASSITLAPRYEQYF.

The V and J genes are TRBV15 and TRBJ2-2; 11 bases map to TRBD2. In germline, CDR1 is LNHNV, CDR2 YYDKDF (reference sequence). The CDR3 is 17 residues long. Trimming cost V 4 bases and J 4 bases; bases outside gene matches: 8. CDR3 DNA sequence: TGTGCCACCAGCACCCCATCACTAGCGGGAGCCACCGGGGAGCTGTTTTTT. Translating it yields CATSTPSLAGATGELFF.

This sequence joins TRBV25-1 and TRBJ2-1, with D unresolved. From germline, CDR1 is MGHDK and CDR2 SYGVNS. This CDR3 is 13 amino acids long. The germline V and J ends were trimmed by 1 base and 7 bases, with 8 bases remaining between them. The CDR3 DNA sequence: TGTGCCAGCAGTGAATTAATAGTGAATGAGCAGTTCTTC. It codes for CASSELIVNEQFF.

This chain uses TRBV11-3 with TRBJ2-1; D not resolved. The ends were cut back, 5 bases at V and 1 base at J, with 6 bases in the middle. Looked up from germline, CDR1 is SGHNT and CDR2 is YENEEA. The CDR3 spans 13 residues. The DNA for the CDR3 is TGTGCCAGCAGCAGCCAATCCTACAATGAGCAGTTCTTC. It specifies CASSSQSYNEQFF.

Here the CDR3 reads CASSVGTSGSNEQFF. The CDR3 DNA is TGTGCCAGCAGCGTAGGGACTAGCGGGAGTAATGAGCAGTTCTTC. The gene calls are TRBV9 and TRBJ2-1; TRBD2 matches at 13 bases. The CDR3 has 15 residues. After removal of 0 bases from V and 7 bases from J, the junction contained 1 base not matched to a gene. From germline, CDR1 is SGDLS and CDR2 YYNGEE.

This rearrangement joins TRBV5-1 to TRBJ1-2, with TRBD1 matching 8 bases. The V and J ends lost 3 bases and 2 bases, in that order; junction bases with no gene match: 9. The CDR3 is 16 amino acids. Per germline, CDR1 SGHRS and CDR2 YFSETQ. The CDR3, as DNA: TGCGCCAGCAGCTGGACGCCGGGACAGGAGAACTATGGCTACACCTTC. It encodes CASSWTPGQENYGYTF.

This chain's CDR3 is CASSNPGLALEQYF. DNA of the CDR3: TGTGCCAGCAGCAACCCGGGACTAGCGCTCGAGCAGTACTTC. V gene TRBV5-4 combines with J gene TRBJ2-7, with TRBD2 matching 10 bases. The CDR3 spans 14 residues. Germline lookup yields CDR1 SGHNT and CDR2 YYREEE (reference sequence). J was trimmed by 6 bases and V by 4 bases; bases with no gene match: 7.

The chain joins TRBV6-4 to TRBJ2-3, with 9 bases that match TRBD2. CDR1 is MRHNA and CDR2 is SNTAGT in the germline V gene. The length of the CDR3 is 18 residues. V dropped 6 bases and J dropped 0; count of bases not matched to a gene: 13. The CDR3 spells CASRNYLAAGGSTDTQYF. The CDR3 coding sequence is TGTGCCAGCAGGAACTATCTAGCGGCGGGGGGGAGCACAGATACGCAGTATTTT.